The 12 T cell receptor beta chains presented below share a single source sample, sequenced in a study of Ad26.COV2.S vaccination and SARS-CoV-2 variants. Treatment described: over 15 received Ad26.COV2.S at low or high dose, single or two shots; 5 received placebo; per-sample allocation not given. Day 63 after the first vaccine or placebo injection was the time point for sampling. Sequencing was performed with immunoSEQ multiplex PCR; in TCRdb, only in-frame clones are kept and a portion is missing. Here the sample spans approximately 300,000 clones, about 82% being singletons. The input for sequencing was peripheral blood, taken in a trial of Ad26.COV2.S vaccine versus placebo. The receptors originated from a person aged 18-65 years who received the Ad26.COV2.S COVID-19 vaccine or a placebo.

This chain uses TRBV6-6 with TRBJ2-7, with a tentative D call TRBD1 (6 bases). Between the trimmed V and J ends, which lost 5 bases and 2 bases, there was a span of 16 bases. Looked up from germline, CDR1 is MNHNY and CDR2 is SVGAGI (reference sequence). CDR3 length: 15 amino acids. As DNA, the CDR3 is TGTGCCAGCAGTCCAGGGAACAGGGTCACCTACGAGCAGTACTTC. Its protein is CASSPGNRVTYEQYF.

This clone has a handful of counts. The chain is built from TRBV19 and TRBJ1-1, with D perhaps TRBD1 (5 bases). V lost 1 base and J 6 bases, leaving 15 bases between the germline ends. Per germline, CDR1 LNHDA and CDR2 SQIVND (reference sequence). This CDR3 has 15 amino acids. This CDR3 is CASSIVSTGYAEAFF. As DNA, the CDR3 is TGTGCCAGTAGTATAGTCTCAACAGGTTATGCTGAAGCTTTCTTT.

J is TRBJ2-7 and V is TRBV5-1, with D possibly being TRBD1 (5 bases). The ends were cut back, 0 bases at V and 5 bases at J, with 9 bases in the middle. The length of the CDR3 is 13 residues. Germline V gene sequence: CDR1 SGHRS, CDR2 YFSETQ. The CDR3 loop reads CASSLEGVDEQYF. The CDR3 region has the DNA TGCGCCAGCAGCTTGGAAGGGGTTGACGAGCAGTACTTC.

This rearrangement joins TRBV7-2 to TRBJ1-6; TRBD1 is a possible D gene (5 bases). Germline CDR1 SGHTA, CDR2 FQGNSA. V lost 5 bases to trimming and J lost 10 bases, with 18 bases between them. This CDR3 has 15 amino acids. CDR3 in DNA: TGTGCCAGCAGCACCCGACAGATCGGGTGGTCACCCCTCCACTTT. Its translation is CASSTRQIGWSPLHF.

In nucleotides, the CDR3 is TGTGCCAGTAGTATTGGGGGACAGGGGGCGCGAACTGAAGCTTTCTTT. It codes for CASSIGGQGARTEAFF. This sequence joins TRBV19 and TRBJ1-1, with 12 bases identical to TRBD1. CDR3 length: 16 amino acids. With 3 bases clipped from V and 5 bases from J, the junction kept 7 bases outside the gene matches. Germline V lookup: CDR1 LNHDA, CDR2 SQIVND (reference sequence).

This clone was counted once. V gene TRBV19 combines with J gene TRBJ2-1, with 10 nucleotides matching TRBD1. Germline CDR1 reads LNHDA; CDR2 reads SQIVND (reference sequence). This CDR3 comprises 15 residues. Trimming took 1 base from V and 6 from J; bases not matched to a gene: 3. CDR3 sequence: CASSIGTGGVNEQFF. As DNA, the CDR3 is TGTGCCAGTAGTATAGGGACAGGGGGGGTCAATGAGCAGTTCTTC. Based on the CDR3 plus reference TRBV19 and TRBJ2-1, the full variable domain is DGGITQSPKYLFRKEGQNVTLSCEQNLNHDAMYWYRQDPGQGLRLIYYSQIVNDFQKGDIAEGYSVSREKKESFPLTVTSAQKNPTAFYLCASSIGTGGVNEQFFGPGTRLTVL.

The genes are TRBV2 and TRBJ2-5; TRBD2 matches 8 bases. This CDR3 is built from 13 residues. Germline trimming cut 5 bases from V and 6 bases from J; bases unmatched to any gene: 5. CDR1 and CDR2 from the germline V gene are SNHLY and FYNNEI. The DNA for the CDR3 is TGTGCCAGCAGTCTGGGGACTAGACAGACCCAGTACTTC. Translating gives CASSLGTRQTQYF.

V is TRBV7-9 and J is TRBJ1-2; 9 bases align to TRBD1. CDR1 SEHNR and CDR2 FQNEAQ come from the germline V gene (reference sequence). The CDR3 consists of 14 residues. J gave up 2 bases and V 7 bases, and 5 bases lay outside the gene matches. CDR3 bases: TGTGCCAGCACTTTACAGGGGGCCAACTATGGCTACACCTTC. Translating it yields CASTLQGANYGYTF.

The CDR3 sequence: CASSLAGTYEQYF. DNA of the CDR3: TGTGCCAGCAGCTTAGCAGGGACCTACGAGCAGTACTTC. The chain combines TRBV7-9 with TRBJ2-7; D is ambiguous. V dropped 0 bases and J dropped 2 bases, with 5 bases sitting between them. Per germline, CDR1 SEHNR and CDR2 FQNEAQ (reference sequence). The CDR3 runs to 13 residues.

The chain carries TRBV30 and TRBJ1-6; no reliable D call. Germline V gene lookup returns CDR1 GTSNPN and CDR2 SVGIG (reference sequence). This CDR3 has 13 amino acids. Trimming took 4 bases from V and 5 from J, leaving 9 bases between them. The CDR3, as DNA: TGTGCCTGGACCGAAACTAATAATTCACCCCTCCACTTT. Residues: CAWTETNNSPLHF. Combining the CDR3 with reference TRBV30 and TRBJ1-6 gives the whole variable domain SQTIHQWPATLVQPVGSPLSLECTVEGTSNPNLYWYRQAAGRGLQLLFYSVGIGQISSEVPQNLSASRPQDRQFILSSKKLLLSDSGFYLCAWTETNNSPLHFGNGTRLTVT.

The chain links TRBV3-1 (or the pseudogene TRBV3-2) to TRBJ2-3, with 8 bases fitting TRBD2. The trim removed 1 base at V and 3 bases at J, leaving 12 bases unmatched. The CDR3 extends over 18 amino acids. CDR1 is LGHDT and CDR2 is YNNKEL in the germline V gene (reference sequence). The CDR3 DNA sequence: TGTGCCAGCAGCCAAGCCGGGAGGGGGAGGGCCGCTACAGATACGCAGTATTTT. It encodes CASSQAGRGRAATDTQYF.

The V call is TRBV6-5, the J call TRBJ2-6, with no clear D. There are 16 residues in the CDR3. Trimming left V 0 bases short and J 0 bases short, with 6 bases between. Germline V lookup: CDR1 MNHEY, CDR2 SVGAGI. The CDR3 DNA is TGTGCCAGCAGTTACTCGTCCAGCTCTGGGGCCAACGTCCTGACTTTC. This encodes CASSYSSSSGANVLTF.